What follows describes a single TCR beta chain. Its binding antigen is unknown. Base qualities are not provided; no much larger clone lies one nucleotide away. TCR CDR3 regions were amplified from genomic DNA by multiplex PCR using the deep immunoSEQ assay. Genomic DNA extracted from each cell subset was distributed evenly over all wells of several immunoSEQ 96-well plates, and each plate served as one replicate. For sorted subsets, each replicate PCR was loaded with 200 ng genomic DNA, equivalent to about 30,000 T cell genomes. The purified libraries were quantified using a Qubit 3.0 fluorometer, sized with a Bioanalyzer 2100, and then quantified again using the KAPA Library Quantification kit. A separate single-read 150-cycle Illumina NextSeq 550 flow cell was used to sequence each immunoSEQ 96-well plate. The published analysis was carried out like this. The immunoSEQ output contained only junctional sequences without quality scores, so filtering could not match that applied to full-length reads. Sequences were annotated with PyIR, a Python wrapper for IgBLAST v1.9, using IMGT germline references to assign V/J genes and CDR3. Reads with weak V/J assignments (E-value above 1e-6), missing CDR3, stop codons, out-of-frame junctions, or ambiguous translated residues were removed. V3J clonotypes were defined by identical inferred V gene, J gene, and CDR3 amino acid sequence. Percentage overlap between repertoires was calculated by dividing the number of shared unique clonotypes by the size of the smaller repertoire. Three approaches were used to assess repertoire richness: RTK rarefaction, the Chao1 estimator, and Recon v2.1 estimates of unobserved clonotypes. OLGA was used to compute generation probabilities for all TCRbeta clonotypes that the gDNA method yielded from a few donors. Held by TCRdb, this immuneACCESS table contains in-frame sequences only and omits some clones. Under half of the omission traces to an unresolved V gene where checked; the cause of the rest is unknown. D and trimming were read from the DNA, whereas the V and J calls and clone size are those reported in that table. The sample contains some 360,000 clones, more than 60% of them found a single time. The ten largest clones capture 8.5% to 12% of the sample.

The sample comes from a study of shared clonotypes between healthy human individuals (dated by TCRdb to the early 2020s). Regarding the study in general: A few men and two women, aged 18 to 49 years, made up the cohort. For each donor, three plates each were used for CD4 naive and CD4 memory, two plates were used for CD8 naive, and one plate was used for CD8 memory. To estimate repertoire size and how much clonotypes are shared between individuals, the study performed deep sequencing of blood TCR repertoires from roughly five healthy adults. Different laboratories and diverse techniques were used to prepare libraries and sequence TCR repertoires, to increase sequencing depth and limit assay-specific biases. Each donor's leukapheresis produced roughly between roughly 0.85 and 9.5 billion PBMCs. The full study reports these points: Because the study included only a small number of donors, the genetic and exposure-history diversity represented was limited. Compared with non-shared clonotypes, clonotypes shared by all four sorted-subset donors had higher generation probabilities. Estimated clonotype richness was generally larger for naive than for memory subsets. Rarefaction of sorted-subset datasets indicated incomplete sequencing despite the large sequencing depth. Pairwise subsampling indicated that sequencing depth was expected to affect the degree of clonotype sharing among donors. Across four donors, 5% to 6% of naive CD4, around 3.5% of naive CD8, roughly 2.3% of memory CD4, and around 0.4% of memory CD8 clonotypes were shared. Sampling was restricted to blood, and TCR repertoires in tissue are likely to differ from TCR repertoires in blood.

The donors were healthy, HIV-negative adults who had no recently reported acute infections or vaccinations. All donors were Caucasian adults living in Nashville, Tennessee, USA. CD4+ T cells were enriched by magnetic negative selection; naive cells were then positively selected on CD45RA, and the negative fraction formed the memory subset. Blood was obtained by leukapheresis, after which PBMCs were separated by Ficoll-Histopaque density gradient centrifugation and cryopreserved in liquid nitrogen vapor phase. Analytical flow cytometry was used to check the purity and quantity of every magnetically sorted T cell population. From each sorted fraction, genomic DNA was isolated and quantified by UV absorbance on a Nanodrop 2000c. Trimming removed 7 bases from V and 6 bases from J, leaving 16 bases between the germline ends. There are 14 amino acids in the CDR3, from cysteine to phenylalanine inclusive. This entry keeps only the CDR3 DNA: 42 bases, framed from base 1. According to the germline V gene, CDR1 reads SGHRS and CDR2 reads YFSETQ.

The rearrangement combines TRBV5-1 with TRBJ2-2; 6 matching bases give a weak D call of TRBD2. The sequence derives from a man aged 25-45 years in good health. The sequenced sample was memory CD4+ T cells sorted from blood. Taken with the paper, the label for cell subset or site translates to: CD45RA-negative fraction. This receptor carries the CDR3 CASLRDSQAGELFF. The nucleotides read TGCGCCAGCCTCCGGGACTCCCAAGCCGGGGAGCTGTTTTTT.